This entry features one T cell receptor beta chain sequence. The CDR3 is made up of 16 amino acids. Germline loops: CDR1 MNHEY, CDR2 SVGAGI. The junction had 6 bases not matched to a gene; V was cut back by 4 bases and J by 4 bases. The sample comes from a study of sequential checkpoint blockade in melanoma. Study overall: After both sequences, patients received maintenance nivolumab.

Only in-frame clones appear in the TCRdb table, and some are missing; sequencing was by immunoSEQ multiplex PCR. The table lists roughly 5,000 clones, approximately 71% of them singletons. Treatment indicated: randomized to nivolumab then ipilimumab (arm A) or the reverse (arm B). Patients had received no earlier DNA-damaging chemotherapy. Sorted cells were live CD3+CD8+, lacking CD19 and CD56, from PBMCs. This clonotype originated in a human patient with melanoma. Some clones in this sample may be carry-over from other donors' samples. The chain couples TRBV6-5 to TRBJ2-7, with 14 positions matching TRBD2. Sequenced here: CD8+ T cells sorted from blood (inferred from file names), sampled from a patient given nivolumab and ipilimumab in sequence. The CDR3 loop is CASSFLGTSGGYEQYF. CDR3 DNA sequence: TGTGCCAGCAGTTTTCTCGGGACTAGCGGGGGTTACGAGCAGTACTTC.